The T cell receptor (beta chain) under discussion was sequenced for a study of T cells in Graves' hyperthyroidism and ophthalmopathy. This clonotype showed up many times. Its target is unknown. RNA transcripts served as the template for amplifying TCR beta CDR3 regions. The HTBI primer set drove a first-round RT-PCR of the TCR CDR3. Each CDR3 protein is one row after TCRdb ran MiXCR on the multiplex PCR reads. Of some 300,000 distinct CDR3 sequences in the sample, roughly a fifth were seen once. Study-level findings and limits: Ophthalmopathy was identified by the model a median about 6.4 months ahead of onset.

What was sequenced was blood. This TCR was sampled from a man aged 50-59 years with Graves' ophthalmopathy.

CDR3 coding DNA: TGTGCCAGCAGTCTCCGGGACGGTACTGAAGCTTTCTTT. It translates to CASSLRDGTEAFF. This sequence joins TRBV27 and TRBJ1-1, with a tentative D call TRBD1 (5 bases). CDR3 length: 13 amino acids. Germline CDR1 MNHEY, CDR2 SMNVEV (reference sequence). V lost 5 bases, J lost 5 bases, and 12 bases lay in between.